This T cell receptor beta chain was sequenced in a study of blood T cell repertoires in COVID-19. Original processing notes: The assay estimated nucleated cells by amplifying reference gene primers. TCRdb keeps only in-frame clones here, not all; method: immunoSEQ multiplex PCR. The V and J calls and clone size are taken from that table; D and trimming were inferred from the DNA. In the table there are 350,000 or so clones, about 86% of which are singletons. This clone appeared a few times. Losses at the gene ends were 1 base for V and 2 bases for J; bases not matched to a gene: 5. The germline V gene encodes CDR1 SGHAT and CDR2 FQNNGV. The CDR3 extends over 17 amino acids.

Sequenced: PBMCs or T cells enriched from blood (not recorded which). This clonotype originated in a woman aged 40 to 49 with acute COVID-19. This chain uses TRBV11-2 with TRBJ1-2, with 12 positions matching TRBD1. The CDR3 sequence: CASSLVWDRGRNYGYTF. In nucleotides, the CDR3 is TGTGCCAGCAGCTTAGTATGGGACAGGGGGCGAAACTATGGCTACACCTTC.